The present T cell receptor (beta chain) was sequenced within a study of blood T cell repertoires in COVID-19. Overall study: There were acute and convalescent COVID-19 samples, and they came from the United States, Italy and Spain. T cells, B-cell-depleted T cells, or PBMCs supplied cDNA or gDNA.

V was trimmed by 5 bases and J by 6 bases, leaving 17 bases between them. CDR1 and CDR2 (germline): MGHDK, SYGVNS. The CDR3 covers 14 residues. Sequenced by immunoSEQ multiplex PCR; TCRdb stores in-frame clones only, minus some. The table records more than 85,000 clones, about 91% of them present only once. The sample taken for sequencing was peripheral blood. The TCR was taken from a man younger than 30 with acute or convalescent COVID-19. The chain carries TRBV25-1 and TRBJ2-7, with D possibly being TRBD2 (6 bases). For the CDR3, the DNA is TGTGCCAGCAGTCCGGGACTTCCCTTCAGCGAGCAGTACTTC. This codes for CASSPGLPFSEQYF.